What follows are 4 T cell receptor beta chains derived from one specimen sequenced in a study of shared clonotypes between healthy human individuals. The data were produced by immunoSEQ multiplex PCR, yet TCRdb's version contains in-frame clones alone and is incomplete. The repertoire holds about 1 million clones, with around 78% as singletons. The specimen was memory CD4+ T cells from PBMCs. Subset defined: CD45RA-negative fraction. The receptors stem from a man between 18 and 29 years old in good health. Some clones in this sample may be carry-over from other donors' samples.

V is TRBV5-1 and J is TRBJ1-1; no reliable D call. The V gene's germline CDR1 is SGHRS and CDR2 YFSETQ. The CDR3 loop spans 13 amino acids. V gave up 0 bases and J gave up 1 base, with 4 bases separating them. The CDR3 region is CASSLEENTEAFF. The CDR3 DNA reads TGCGCCAGCAGCTTGGAAGAGAACACTGAAGCTTTCTTT.

The rearrangement links TRBV9 to TRBJ1-4, with D maybe TRBD1 (5 bases). CDR3 length: 17 amino acids. Germline assignment: CDR1 SGDLS and CDR2 YYNGEE. Deletions cut 4 bases from V and 0 bases from J, with 16 bases between. CDR3 amino acids: CASSPGAGGTTNEKLFF. The CDR3 DNA follows: TGTGCCAGCAGCCCCGGGGCTGGGGGAACAACTAATGAAAAACTGTTTTTT.

At least ten counts were recorded for this clone. The rearrangement joins TRBV28 to TRBJ2-5, with D maybe TRBD1 (6 bases). Trimming left V 6 bases short and J 1 base short, with 18 bases between. The CDR3 runs 16 residues. Germline assignment: CDR1 MDHEN and CDR2 SYDVKM. The CDR3 protein is CASSPPPRDTQETQYF. CDR3 nucleotide sequence: TGTGCCAGCAGCCCACCCCCCCGGGACACCCAAGAGACCCAGTACTTC.

The chain links TRBV29-1 to TRBJ1-5; D unclear. This CDR3 region has 12 residues. V shed 7 bases and J shed 1 base, with 8 bases lying between them. Germline assignment: CDR1 SQVTM and CDR2 ANQGSEA. Here the CDR3 DNA reads TGCAGCGCACAGACAAGCAATCAGCCCCAGCATTTT. Translating it yields CSAQTSNQPQHF.